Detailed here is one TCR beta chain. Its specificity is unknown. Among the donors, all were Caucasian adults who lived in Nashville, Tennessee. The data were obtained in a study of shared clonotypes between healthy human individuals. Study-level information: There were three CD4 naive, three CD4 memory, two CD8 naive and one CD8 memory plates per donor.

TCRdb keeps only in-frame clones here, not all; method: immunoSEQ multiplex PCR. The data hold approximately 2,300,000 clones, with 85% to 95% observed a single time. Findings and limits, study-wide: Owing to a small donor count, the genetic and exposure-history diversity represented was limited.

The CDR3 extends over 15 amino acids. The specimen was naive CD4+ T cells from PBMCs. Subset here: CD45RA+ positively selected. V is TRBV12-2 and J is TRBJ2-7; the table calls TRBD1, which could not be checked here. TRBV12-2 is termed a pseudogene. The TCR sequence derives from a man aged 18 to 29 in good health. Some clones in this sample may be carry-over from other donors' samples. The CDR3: CASRATGPRSYEQYF. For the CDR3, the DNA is TGTGCAAGTCGGGCCACAGGGCCCCGCTCCTACGAGCAGTACTTC.